Many counts were recorded for the clone carrying this T cell receptor (beta chain). The antigen remains undetermined. Trimming removed 7 bases from V and 2 bases from J; junction bases left unmatched: 13. CDR1 and CDR2 from the germline V gene are LNHDA and SQIVND (reference sequence). The CDR3 has 16 residues. Cells are PBMCs isolated from about 10 ml of fresh blood. TCR beta CDR3 region amplification was performed from RNA transcripts. RT-PCR in the first round (using the HTBI primer set) targeted the TCR CDR3. MiXCR, applied by TCRdb to the multiplex PCR reads, yields one record per CDR3 protein. The sample yields fewer than 500,000 distinct CDR3 sequences, roughly 15% seen once. The source of the sample is a study of T cells in Graves' hyperthyroidism and ophthalmopathy. About the study: Peripheral blood was secured at the point of initial diagnosis, before any treatment. Study-level points and caveats: The blood repertoire included most of the expanded thyroid clonotypes above 0.001.

Sequencing was done on a sample of blood. This TCR was recovered from a man aged 18 to 30 with Graves' ophthalmopathy. The chain is built from TRBV19 and TRBJ2-7; 8 nucleotides align to TRBD2. CDR3 DNA: TGTGCCAGTATCCGAGGAGGTAGCGGGGATCCCTACGAGCAGTACTTC. As protein: CASIRGGSGDPYEQYF.